This T cell receptor (beta chain) is drawn from a study of blood T cell repertoires in COVID-19 (dated by TCRdb to about 2020). As for the study more broadly: The collaborator samples originated in the United States, Italy and Spain and spanned the acute and convalescent phases of COVID-19. Subjects who had been exposed to COVID-19, were actively infected with it, or had recovered from it provided the deeply sampled blood TCRbeta repertoires that made up the dataset. The repertoires were made available in a free public database intended to serve as a resource for research on the immune response to SARS-CoV-2. Sample metadata almost always included a de-identified subject ID, COVID-19 status, age in years and sex. The samples were drawn from the first 160 participants of the ongoing ImmuneRACE study and from under 1,500 subjects provided by 6 global collaborators. The prospective study material was composed of cDNA or gDNA derived from T cells, B-cell-depleted T cells, or PBMCs. Where HLA class I and class II types were available, the types were taken from metadata supplied by the sample provider, not from assay-based typing. Overall study outcomes, separate from this receptor: The amount of clinical and demographic metadata varied by source and participant and was provided uncurated.

TCRbeta CDR3 regions were amplified from genomic DNA using the immunoSEQ Assay, a bias-controlled multiplex PCR. The source study handled its data this way. Within the assay, amplification of reference gene primers was used to estimate how many nucleated cells each sample contained. To quantify the absolute abundance of each unique TCRbeta CDR3 rearrangement, sequence reads were collapsed and filtered. Productive Simpson clonality was computed per sample as the square root of Simpson's diversity index over productive rearrangements. TCRdb carries this immuneACCESS record with in-frame sequences only. Its versions omit some clonotypes, under half of them owing to an unresolved V gene in the studies checked, with the rest unexplained. Clone size and the V and J calls come from that table; the DNA yielded D and trimming. This sample has approximately 160,000 clones in its table, and about 86% of those were observed once. 7.3% of the sample rests with the top ten.

In regard to this clone: Its antigen is not yet known. No much larger clone is present one base from it, and per-base qualities are unavailable.

The CDR3 runs 14 amino acids, cysteine and phenylalanine included. Kept here is only the CDR3 DNA, which spans 42 bases and is read in frame from base 1. CDR1 and CDR2 are drawn from the germline V gene: SNHLY, FYNNEI. V is shortened by 3 bases, J by 0 bases, and the region joining them spans 8 bases. Enrolling through a virtual design, the prospective study's participants ranged in age from about 18 to 89 years and lived across 20 to 30 United States geographic areas. Cohort assignment in the prospective study relied on participant-reported clinical history from a screening survey and a study questionnaire. ImmuneRACE Cohort 3 recovered participants were defined by two consecutive negative NP/OP PCR tests, healthcare professional clearance, or symptom resolution. Each participant in the prospective study had whole blood, serum and a nasopharyngeal or oropharyngeal swab collected by mobile phlebotomists. Prospective study participants could optionally give additional blood draws and questionnaires over an approximately two-month period. Before DNA extraction, prospective study blood samples were shipped either frozen or at room temperature.

The TCR comes from a man aged 50 or older who had recovered from COVID-19. Sequences were obtained from PBMCs or T cells enriched from blood (not recorded which). The rearrangement combines TRBV2 with TRBJ1-1, with no reliable assignment of the D segment. CDR3 sequence: CASSETRMNTEAFF. The DNA reads TGTGCCAGCAGTGAGACGAGGATGAACACTGAAGCTTTCTTT.